This TCR beta chain was sequenced during a study of blood T cell repertoires in COVID-19. Study information: Acute and convalescent COVID-19 specimens originated in the United States, Italy and Spain.

Enrollees, 18 to 89 years old, lived in about two dozen US areas. Trimming took 5 bases from V and 5 from J, leaving 15 bases between them. CDR3 length equals 15 residues. Germline lookup yields CDR1 MNHEY and CDR2 SMNVEV (reference sequence). Only in-frame clones appear in the TCRdb table, and some are missing; sequencing was by immunoSEQ multiplex PCR. Here the sample spans 450,000 to 500,000 clones, more than 85% being singletons. The sequenced sample consisted of PBMCs or T cells enriched from blood (not recorded which). The rearrangement uses TRBV27 and TRBJ1-4, with no clear D. The sequence came from a woman aged 55-70 years who had recovered from COVID-19. CDR3 DNA sequence: TGTGCCAGCAGTCCGCGATCCTCACTGAATGAAAAACTGTTTTTT. Encoded protein: CASSPRSSLNEKLFF. Filled out from reference TRBV27 and TRBJ1-4, the complete variable domain reads EAQVTQNPRYLITVTGKKLTVTCSQNMNHEYMSWYRQDPGLGLRQIYYSMNVEVTDKGDVPEGYKVSRKEKRNFPLILESPSPNQTSLYFCASSPRSSLNEKLFFGSGTQLSVL.